These T cell receptor beta chains were read from a single sample in a study of cytomegalovirus exposure and HLA in healthy donors. Repertoires were generated with immunoSEQ multiplex PCR, while TCRdb's copy carries only in-frame clones and drops some. The repertoire holds some 130,000 clones, approximately 84% seen once, with 25% to 30% in the top ten. What was sequenced was PBMCs. Source of these receptors: a man younger than 45 in good health and CMV-seropositive. Each CDR3 is given with its conserved first and last residue. The D gene is left open where the match is weak. Size is stated for part of the rows, as once, few or many counts, or as a class when the clone is expanded.

V gene	clone size	J gene	D gene	CDR3 DNA	CDR3 protein
TRBV29-1	few	TRBJ1-2	NA	TGCAGCGCCGGGGGAAACTATGGCTACACCTTC	CSAGGNYGYTF
TRBV20-1	NA	TRBJ2-7	NA	TGCAGTGCTCTCTTTTCCTACGAGCAGTACTTC	CSALFSYEQYF
TRBV2	NA	TRBJ1-2	NA	TGTGCCAGAGAGCTGCAGGGTACCTATGGCTACACCTTC	CARELQGTYGYTF
TRBV5-6	NA	TRBJ1-5	NA	TGTGCCAGCAGCTCTTGGGGCGGGAGTCAGCCCCAGCATTTT	CASSSWGGSQPQHF
TRBV2	few	TRBJ1-1	NA	TGTGCCAGCAGGGCCGTTGAGAACACTGAAGCTTTCTTT	CASRAVENTEAFF
TRBV19	NA	TRBJ1-2	NA	TGTGCCAGTAGGGGCGAGTATGGCTACACCTTC	CASRGEYGYTF
TRBV7-2	NA	TRBJ2-1	TRBD2	TGTGCCAGCAGCTTAATAGCTAGCGGGATCAATGAGCAGTTCTTC	CASSLIASGINEQFF
TRBV7-9	NA	TRBJ2-5	NA	TGTGCCAGCACCATCGACACCTCCCAGGCTACGGCTAAACAAGAGACCCAGTACTTC	CASTIDTSQATAKQETQYF
TRBV7-6	NA	TRBJ1-2	NA	TGTGCCAGCAGCTTAGGAGGCTATGGCTACACCTTC	CASSLGGYGYTF
TRBV19	NA	TRBJ1-5	NA	TGTGCCAGTAGTATCTTAGGTGGCGGTCAGCCCCAGCATTTT	CASSILGGGQPQHF
TRBV7-2	NA	TRBJ1-1	NA	TGTGCCAGCAGCCCAAGACGGGGGAACACTGAAGCTTTCTTT	CASSPRRGNTEAFF
TRBV6-5	NA	TRBJ2-7	TRBD1	TGTGCCAGCAGTACCCGGGACAGGGGCTACTACGAGCAGTACTTC	CASSTRDRGYYEQYF
TRBV7-2	NA	TRBJ1-1	NA	TGTGCCAGCAGCTCGAGGGCAGGGAACACTGAAGCTTTCTTT	CASSSRAGNTEAFF
TRBV5-5	NA	TRBJ1-1	NA	TGTGCCAGCAGCTTAGGACACGGGGGGAACACTGAAGCTTTCTTT	CASSLGHGGNTEAFF
TRBV7-8	NA	TRBJ1-2	TRBD1	TGTGCCAGCAGCTTTGAGACAGGGACCTATGGCTACACCTTC	CASSFETGTYGYTF
TRBV5-1	NA	TRBJ2-3	NA	TGCGCCAGCAGCACGCCGACAGCCACCACAGATACGCAGTATTTT	CASSTPTATTDTQYF
TRBV13	NA	TRBJ1-2	NA	TGTGCCAGCAGCTTAGAACGGACAGCTAACTATGGCTACACCTTC	CASSLERTANYGYTF